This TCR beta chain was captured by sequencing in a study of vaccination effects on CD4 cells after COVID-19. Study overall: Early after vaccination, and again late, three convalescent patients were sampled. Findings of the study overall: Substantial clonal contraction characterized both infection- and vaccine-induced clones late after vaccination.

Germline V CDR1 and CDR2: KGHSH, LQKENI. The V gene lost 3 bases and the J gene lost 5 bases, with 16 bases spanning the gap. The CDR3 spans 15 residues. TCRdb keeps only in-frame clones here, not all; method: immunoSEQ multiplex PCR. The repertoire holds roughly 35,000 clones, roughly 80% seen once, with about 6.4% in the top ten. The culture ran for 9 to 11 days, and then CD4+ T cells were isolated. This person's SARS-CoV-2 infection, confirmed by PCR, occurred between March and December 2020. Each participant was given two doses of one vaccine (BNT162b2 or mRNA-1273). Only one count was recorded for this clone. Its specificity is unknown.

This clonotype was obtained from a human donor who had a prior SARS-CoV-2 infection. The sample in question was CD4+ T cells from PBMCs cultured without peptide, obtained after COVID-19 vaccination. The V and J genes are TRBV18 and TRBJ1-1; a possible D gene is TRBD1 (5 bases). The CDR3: CASSPIGRSGTEAFF. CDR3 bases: TGTGCCAGCTCACCGATTGGCCGTTCAGGGACTGAAGCTTTCTTT.